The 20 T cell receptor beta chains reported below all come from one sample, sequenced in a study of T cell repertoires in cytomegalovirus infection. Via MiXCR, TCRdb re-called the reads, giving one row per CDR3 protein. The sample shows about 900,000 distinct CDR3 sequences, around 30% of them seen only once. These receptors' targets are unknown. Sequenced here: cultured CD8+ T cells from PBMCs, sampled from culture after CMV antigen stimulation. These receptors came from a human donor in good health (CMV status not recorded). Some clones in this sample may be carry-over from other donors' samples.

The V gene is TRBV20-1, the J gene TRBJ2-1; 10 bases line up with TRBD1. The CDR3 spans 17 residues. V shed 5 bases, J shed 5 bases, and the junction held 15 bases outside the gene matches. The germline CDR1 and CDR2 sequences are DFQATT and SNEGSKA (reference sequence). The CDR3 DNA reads TGCAGTGCTGAAGATCTTACCCGGGACAGGGGACACAATGAGCAGTTCTTC. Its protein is CSAEDLTRDRGHNEQFF.

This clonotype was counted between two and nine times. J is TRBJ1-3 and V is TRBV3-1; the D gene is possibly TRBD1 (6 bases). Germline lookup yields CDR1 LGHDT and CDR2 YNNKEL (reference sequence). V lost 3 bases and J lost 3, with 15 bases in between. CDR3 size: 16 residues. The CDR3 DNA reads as TGTGCCAGCAGCCATGGGGGACATGCTCTTGGAAACACCATATATTTT. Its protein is CASSHGGHALGNTIYF.

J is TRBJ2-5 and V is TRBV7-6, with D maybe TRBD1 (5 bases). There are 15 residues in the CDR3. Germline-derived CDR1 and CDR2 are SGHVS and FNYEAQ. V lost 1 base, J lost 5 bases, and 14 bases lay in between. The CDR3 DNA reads TGTGCCAGCAGCTTAGACTTAGGCAGGGCGGAGACCCAGTACTTC. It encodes CASSLDLGRAETQYF.

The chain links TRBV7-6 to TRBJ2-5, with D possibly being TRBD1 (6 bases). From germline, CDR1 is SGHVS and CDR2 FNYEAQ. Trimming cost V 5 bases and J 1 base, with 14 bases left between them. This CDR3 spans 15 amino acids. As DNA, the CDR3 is TGTGCCAGCAGCCCCCGGACAGAAACCCAAGAGACCCAGTACTTC. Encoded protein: CASSPRTETQETQYF.

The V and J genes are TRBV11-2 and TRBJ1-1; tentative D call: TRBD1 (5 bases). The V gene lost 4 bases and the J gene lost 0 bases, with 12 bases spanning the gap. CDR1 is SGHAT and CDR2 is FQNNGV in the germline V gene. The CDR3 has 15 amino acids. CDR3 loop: CASSWGRTMNTEAFF. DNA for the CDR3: TGTGCCAGCAGCTGGGGACGGACAATGAACACTGAAGCTTTCTTT. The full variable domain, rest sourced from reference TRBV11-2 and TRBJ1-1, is EAGVAQSPRYKIIEKRQSVAFWCNPISGHATLYWYQQILGQGPKLLIQFQNNGVVDDSQLPKDRFSAERLKGVDSTLKIQPAKLEDSAVYLCASSWGRTMNTEAFFGQGTRLTVV.

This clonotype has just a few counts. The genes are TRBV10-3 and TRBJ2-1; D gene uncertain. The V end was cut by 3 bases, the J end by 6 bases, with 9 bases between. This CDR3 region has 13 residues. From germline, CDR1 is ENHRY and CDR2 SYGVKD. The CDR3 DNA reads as TGTGCCATCAGTGAATTCAAGGTCAATGAGCAGTTCTTC. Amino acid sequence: CAISEFKVNEQFF.

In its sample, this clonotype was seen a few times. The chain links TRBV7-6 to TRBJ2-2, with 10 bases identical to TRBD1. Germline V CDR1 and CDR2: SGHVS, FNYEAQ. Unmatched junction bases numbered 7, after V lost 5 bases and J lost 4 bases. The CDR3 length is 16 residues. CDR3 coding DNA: TGTGCCAGCAGCGAGCGACAGGGGGCAGGCACCGGGGAGCTGTTTTTT. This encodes CASSERQGAGTGELFF.

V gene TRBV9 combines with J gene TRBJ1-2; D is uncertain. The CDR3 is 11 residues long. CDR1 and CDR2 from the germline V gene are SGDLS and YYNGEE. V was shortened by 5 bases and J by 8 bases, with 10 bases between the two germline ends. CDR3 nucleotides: TGTGCCAGCAGAGGCTTTGAGGGCTACACCTTC. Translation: CASRGFEGYTF. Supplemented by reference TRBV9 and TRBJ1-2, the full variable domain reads DSGVTQTPKHLITATGQRVTLRCSPRSGDLSVYWYQQSLDQGLQFLIQYYNGEERAKGNILERFSAQQFPDLHSELNLSSLELGDSALYFCASRGFEGYTFGSGTRLTVV.

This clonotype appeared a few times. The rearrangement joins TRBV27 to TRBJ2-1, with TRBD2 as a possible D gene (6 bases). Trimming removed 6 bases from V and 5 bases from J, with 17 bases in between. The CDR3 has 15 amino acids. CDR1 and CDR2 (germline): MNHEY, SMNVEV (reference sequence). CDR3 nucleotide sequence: TGTGCCAGCAGAGGTTTCGCGGGGTCCGACAATGAGCAGTTCTTC. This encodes CASRGFAGSDNEQFF.

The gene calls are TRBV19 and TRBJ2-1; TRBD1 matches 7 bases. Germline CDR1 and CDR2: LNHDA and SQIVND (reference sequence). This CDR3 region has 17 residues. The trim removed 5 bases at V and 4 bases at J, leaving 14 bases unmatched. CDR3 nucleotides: TGTGCCAGTAGTGAGACAGGGTCACACACAATTTACAATGAGCAGTTCTTC. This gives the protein CASSETGSHTIYNEQFF.

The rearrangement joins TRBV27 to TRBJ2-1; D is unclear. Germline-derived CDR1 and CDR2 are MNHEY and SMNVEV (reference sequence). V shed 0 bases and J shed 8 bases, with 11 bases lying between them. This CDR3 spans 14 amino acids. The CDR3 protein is CASSLSSQSDEQFF. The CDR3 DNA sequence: TGTGCCAGCAGTTTATCTTCCCAGAGCGATGAGCAGTTCTTC.

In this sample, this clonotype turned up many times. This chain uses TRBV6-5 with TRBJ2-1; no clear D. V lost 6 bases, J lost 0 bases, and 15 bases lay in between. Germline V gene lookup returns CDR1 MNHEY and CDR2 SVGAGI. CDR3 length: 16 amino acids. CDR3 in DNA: TGTGCCAGCAGCCCCAGTGGTCTCGTCTCCTACAATGAGCAGTTCTTC. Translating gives CASSPSGLVSYNEQFF.

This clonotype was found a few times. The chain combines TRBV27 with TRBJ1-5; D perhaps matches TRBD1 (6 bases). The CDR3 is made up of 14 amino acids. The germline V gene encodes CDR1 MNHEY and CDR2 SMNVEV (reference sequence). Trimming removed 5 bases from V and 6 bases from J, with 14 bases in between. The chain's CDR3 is CASSPGGQGQPQHF. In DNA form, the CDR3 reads TGTGCCAGCAGTCCGGGGGGGCAGGGTCAGCCCCAGCATTTT.

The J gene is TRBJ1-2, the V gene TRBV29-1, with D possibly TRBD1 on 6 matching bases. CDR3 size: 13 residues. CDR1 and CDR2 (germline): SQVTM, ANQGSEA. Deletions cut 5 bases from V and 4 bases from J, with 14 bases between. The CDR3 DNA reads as TGCAGCGTTAAGGGAGGGGACACCTATGGCTACACCTTC. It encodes CSVKGGDTYGYTF.

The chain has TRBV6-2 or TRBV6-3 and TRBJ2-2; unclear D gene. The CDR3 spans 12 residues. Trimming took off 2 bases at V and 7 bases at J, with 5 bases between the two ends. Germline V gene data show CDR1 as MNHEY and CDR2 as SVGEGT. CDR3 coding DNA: TGTGCCAGCAGTTACGCCCGCGGGGAGCTGTTTTTT. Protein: CASSYARGELFF.

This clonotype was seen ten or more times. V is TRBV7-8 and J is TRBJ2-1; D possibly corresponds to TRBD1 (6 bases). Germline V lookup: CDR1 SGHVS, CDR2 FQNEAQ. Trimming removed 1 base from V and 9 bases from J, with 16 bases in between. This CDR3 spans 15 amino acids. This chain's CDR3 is CASSLDRAFPPEQFF. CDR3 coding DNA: TGTGCCAGCAGCTTAGACAGGGCTTTTCCCCCTGAGCAGTTCTTC.

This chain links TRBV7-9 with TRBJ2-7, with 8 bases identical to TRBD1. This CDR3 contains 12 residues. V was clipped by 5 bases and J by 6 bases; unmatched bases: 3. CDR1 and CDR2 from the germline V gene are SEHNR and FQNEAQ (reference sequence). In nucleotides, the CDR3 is TGTGCCAGCAGCCTGGGACAGGTCGAGCAGTACGTC. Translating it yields CASSLGQVEQYV.

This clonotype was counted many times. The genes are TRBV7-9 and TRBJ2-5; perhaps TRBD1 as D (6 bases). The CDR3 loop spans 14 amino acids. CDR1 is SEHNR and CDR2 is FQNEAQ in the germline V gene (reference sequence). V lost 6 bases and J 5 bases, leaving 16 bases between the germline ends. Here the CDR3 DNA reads TGTGCCAGCAGGAGGGACACGGCAGGGGAGACCCAGTACTTC. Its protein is CASRRDTAGETQYF.

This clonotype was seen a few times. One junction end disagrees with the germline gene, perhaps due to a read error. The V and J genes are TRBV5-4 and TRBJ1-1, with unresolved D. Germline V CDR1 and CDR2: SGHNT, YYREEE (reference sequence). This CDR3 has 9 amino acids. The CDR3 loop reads CASSLVEGF. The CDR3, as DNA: TGTGCCAGCAGCTTGGTAGAGGGTTTT. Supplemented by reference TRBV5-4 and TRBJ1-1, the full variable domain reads ETGVTQSPTHLIKTRGQQVTLRCSSQSGHNTVSWYQQALGQGPQFIFQYYREEENGRGNFPPRFSGLQFPNYSSELNVNALELDDSALYLCASSLVEGFGQGTRLTVV.

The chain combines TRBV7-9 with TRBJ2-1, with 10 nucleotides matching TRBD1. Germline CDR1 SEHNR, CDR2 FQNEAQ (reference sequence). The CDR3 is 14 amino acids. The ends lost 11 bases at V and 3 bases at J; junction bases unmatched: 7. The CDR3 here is CAVIGQGGYNEQFF. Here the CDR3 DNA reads TGTGCCGTCATTGGACAGGGGGGCTACAATGAGCAGTTCTTC.